This paragraph covers one T cell receptor (beta chain) sequence. Its antigen remains unidentified. 13 Jbeta primers and 60 Vbeta primers were used for the PCR. Sequencing used immunoSEQ multiplex PCR; TCRdb keeps in-frame clones, though not all of them. The sample holds around 120,000 clones, around 84% seen once. The data belong to a study of cytomegalovirus exposure and HLA in healthy donors. Study-wide results and limits: A prior analysis recorded that most TCR beta V segments were productive about 87% or about 30% of the time.

This CDR3 contains 14 residues. V lost 6 bases and J lost 4; bases outside the gene matches: 8. Germline CDR1 is SGHAT and CDR2 is FQNNGV. This chain joins TRBV11-2 and TRBJ2-7, with TRBD1 identical over 8 bases. The sample was PBMCs. The TCR originated in a man aged 18 to 30 in good health and CMV-seronegative. This chain's CDR3 is CASRRQGTAYEQYF. The CDR3 region has the DNA TGTGCCAGCAGAAGACAGGGGACAGCGTACGAGCAGTACTTC.